This paragraph reports one T cell receptor beta chain. Its cognate antigen is unknown. The sample comes from a study of T cell responses to AZD1222 COVID-19 vaccine. Study-level findings and limits: Breadth and depth of Spike-specific TCRs rose after two AZD1222 doses. Clonal diversity may have been underestimated in mostly white British donors.

V was pared by 6 bases and J by 8 bases, with 11 bases of the junction left unmatched. Germline V gives CDR1 MNHEY, CDR2 SVGAGI. The length of the CDR3 is 14 residues. Profiling relied on immunoSEQ multiplex PCR, and the TCRdb table lists in-frame clones only, not all of them. Of more than 80,000 clones listed, 90% are singletons. Material: peripheral blood, obtained on day 0 of AZD1222 vaccination. The V and J genes are TRBV6-5 and TRBJ1-2, with 8 bases fitting TRBD1. The clonotype comes from an adult in good health. CDR3: CASSLTGEVWGYTF. The CDR3 coding sequence is TGTGCCAGCAGCTTGACAGGGGAAGTTTGGGGCTACACCTTC.